This T cell receptor beta chain was recorded in a study of T cells in narcolepsy. This clone was picked up one time. Clones were read by immunoSEQ multiplex PCR, and TCRdb kept only the in-frame ones, dropping some. The sample has roughly 24,000 clones, 81% seen once. CDR1 is SGHTA and CDR2 is FQGNSA in the germline V gene. Trimming removed 2 bases from V and 7 bases from J; junction bases left unmatched: 17. The CDR3 extends over 18 amino acids. The sequenced sample consisted of memory (CD45RA-) CD4+ T cells from blood. The chain recombines TRBV7-2 with TRBJ2-7; 10 bases map to TRBD2. This clonotype was obtained from a human donor in good health. The CDR3 DNA is TGTGCCAGCAGCTTACCTTTACGGGGGGGCCTAGCGGGAGAAGAGCAGTACTTC. Protein: CASSLPLRGGLAGEEQYF.